A single sample gave rise to the 20 T cell receptor beta chains below, sequenced in a study of T cell changes during pregnancy in multiple sclerosis (dated by TCRdb to between 2018 and 2020). Libraries were prepared through the immunoSEQ multiplex PCR assay. TCRdb re-hosts the immuneACCESS table, in-frame sequences only. Its copies lack some clones; in the studies checked, an unresolved V gene accounts for under half of them, and the cause for the rest is not known. This sample gives fewer than 35,000 clones in total; 85% to 95% of them show up just once. Jointly, the top ten make up 0.41% of the sample. This material consisted of CD4+ T cells from peripheral blood mononuclear cells, taken in the second trimester of pregnancy. The source is a female donor with multiple sclerosis, enrolled in a pregnancy study.

The chain has TRBV10-3 and TRBJ2-1, with 10 bases fitting TRBD1. This CDR3 is 14 amino acids long. Germline V gives CDR1 ENHRY, CDR2 SYGVKD. The ends lost 6 bases at V and 4 bases at J; junction bases unmatched: 3. CDR3 DNA sequence: TGTGCCATCAGCCCGGGACAGGGGTACAATGAGCAGTTCTTC. It translates to CAISPGQGYNEQFF.

This clone was seen only once. The V gene is TRBV7-9, the J gene TRBJ2-7, with 8 bases fitting TRBD1. Germline V gene lookup returns CDR1 SEHNR and CDR2 FQNEAQ (reference sequence). The CDR3 is made up of 15 amino acids. Trimming cost V 2 bases and J 0 bases; bases outside gene matches: 3. Here the CDR3 reads CASSLIGTGSYEQYF. The CDR3 DNA is TGTGCCAGCAGCTTAATCGGGACAGGCTCCTACGAGCAGTACTTC.

This chain connects TRBV5-1 to TRBJ1-1; D is possibly TRBD1 (6 bases). Germline lookup yields CDR1 SGHRS and CDR2 YFSETQ. V was pared by 0 bases and J by 6 bases, with 9 bases between. This CDR3 has 13 amino acids. The CDR3 DNA reads TGCGCCAGCAGCTTGGAAGGGGGTGCTGAAGCTTTCTTT. Translated: CASSLEGGAEAFF.

This rearrangement joins TRBV7-2 to TRBJ1-1; tentatively, D is TRBD1 (5 bases). CDR3 length: 14 amino acids. Trimming removed 0 bases from V and 7 bases from J, with 12 bases in between. Germline V gene data show CDR1 as SGHTA and CDR2 as FQGNSA. Here the CDR3 reads CASSLAGGQGEAFF. In DNA form, the CDR3 reads TGTGCCAGCAGCTTAGCAGGAGGGCAGGGTGAAGCTTTCTTT. The full variable domain, with the rest looked up from reference TRBV7-2 and TRBJ1-1, is GAGVSQSPSNKVTEKGKDVELRCDPISGHTALYWYRQSLGQGLEFLIYFQGNSAPDKSGLPSDRFSAERTGGSVSTLTIQRTQQEDSAVYLCASSLAGGQGEAFFGQGTRLTVV.

The genes are TRBV11-2 and TRBJ2-5; possibly TRBD2 for D (5 bases). V gave up 0 bases and J gave up 4 bases, with 6 bases separating them. The germline V gene encodes CDR1 SGHAT and CDR2 FQNNGV. The CDR3 is 13 residues long. The CDR3 is CASSLDRGETQYF. The CDR3 DNA is TGTGCCAGCAGCTTAGATCGGGGAGAGACCCAGTACTTC.

The CDR3 spells CASSEGLAGNLPYNEQFF. In DNA form, the CDR3 reads TGTGCCAGCAGTGAGGGACTAGCGGGAAACCTACCCTACAATGAGCAGTTCTTC. The chain uses TRBV27 and TRBJ2-1, with 13 nucleotides matching TRBD2. The V gene's germline CDR1 is MNHEY and CDR2 SMNVEV (reference sequence). Losses at the gene ends were 5 bases for V and 2 bases for J; bases not matched to a gene: 9. This CDR3 has 18 residues.

The genes are TRBV14 and TRBJ2-3; possibly TRBD2 for D (5 bases). Trimming pared 1 base from V and 6 bases from J, leaving 11 bases between. The CDR3 covers 14 residues. Per germline, CDR1 SGHDN and CDR2 FVKESK. For the CDR3, the DNA is TGTGCCAGCAGCCAAGGAACGTGGAGGGATACGCAGTATTTT. As protein: CASSQGTWRDTQYF.

This clone was seen only a few times. The genes are TRBV28 and TRBJ2-7; D is unresolved. V was shortened by 2 bases and J by 0 bases, with 2 bases between the two germline ends. Germline CDR1 is MDHEN and CDR2 is SYDVKM. This CDR3 is 12 amino acids long. CDR3 coding DNA: TGTGCCAGCAGTTTACTCTCCTACGAGCAGTACTTC. Its protein product is CASSLLSYEQYF.

The V call is TRBV28, the J call TRBJ1-3, with TRBD1 matching 8 bases. The V gene's germline CDR1 is MDHEN and CDR2 SYDVKM. The length of the CDR3 is 17 residues. V shed 0 bases and J 7 bases; nucleotides not matched to a gene: 11. CDR3 sequence (DNA): TGTGCCAGCAGTTTATGGGCAGGGGGCGAGGGAGGGAACACCATATATTTT. Its translation: CASSLWAGGEGGNTIYF.

This rearrangement joins TRBV18 to TRBJ2-7; the match to TRBD1 covers 7 bases. CDR1 and CDR2 from the germline V gene are KGHSH and LQKENI. The CDR3 runs to 12 residues. The junction had 2 bases not matched to a gene; V was cut back by 4 bases and J by 5 bases. The CDR3 region is CASSQQGNEQYF. Here the CDR3 DNA reads TGTGCCAGCTCACAACAGGGGAACGAGCAGTACTTC.

The chain carries TRBV5-6 and TRBJ1-4; TRBD1 aligns across 7 bases. Germline lookup yields CDR1 SGHDT and CDR2 YYEEEE. With V trimmed by 2 bases and J by 3 bases, 4 bases remained unmatched. CDR3 length: 15 amino acids. CDR3 loop: CASSLPGTANEKLFF. The CDR3 DNA follows: TGTGCCAGCAGCTTACCCGGGACAGCTAATGAAAAACTGTTTTTT.

V gene TRBV29-1 combines with J gene TRBJ2-1; 14 bases match TRBD2. Trimming at V came to 4 bases and at J to 7 bases, leaving 6 bases not matched to a gene. Germline CDR1 reads SQVTM; CDR2 reads ANQGSEA. The CDR3 spans 15 residues. The CDR3 nucleotides read TGCAGCGTTGGGGGGACTAGCGGGAGTCTAAATGAGCAGTTCTTC. Translation gives CSVGGTSGSLNEQFF.

This CDR3 reads CAWSVLKGAGNTIYF. CDR3 sequence (DNA): TGTGCCTGGAGTGTACTCAAAGGGGCTGGAAACACCATATATTTT. The rearrangement joins TRBV30 to TRBJ1-3, with D possibly TRBD1 on 5 matching bases. Trimming removed 0 bases from V and 2 bases from J, with 11 bases in between. CDR3 length equals 15 residues. Germline V gene data show CDR1 as GTSNPN and CDR2 as SVGIG (reference sequence).

The gene calls are TRBV5-6 and TRBJ2-7, with 10 bases identical to TRBD1. The CDR3 spans 16 residues. The J segment lost 1 base and the V segment lost 1 base, leaving 5 bases of the junction unmatched. Germline V gene lookup returns CDR1 SGHDT and CDR2 YYEEEE. The CDR3, as DNA: TGTGCCAGCAGCTTGCCGGGACAGGGGTCTTCCTACGAGCAGTACTTC. Translating gives CASSLPGQGSSYEQYF. The whole variable domain, filled in from reference TRBV5-6 and TRBJ2-7, reads DAGVTQSPTHLIKTRGQQVTLRCSPKSGHDTVSWYQQALGQGPQFIFQYYEEEERQRGNFPDRFSGHQFPNYSSELNVNALLLGDSALYLCASSLPGQGSSYEQYFGPGTRLTVT.

The rearrangement links TRBV9 to TRBJ2-2, with 8 bases identical to TRBD2. CDR3 length: 17 residues. Germline CDR1 is SGDLS and CDR2 is YYNGEE. V lost 0 bases to trimming and J lost 7 bases; unmatched junction nucleotides: 11. The CDR3 DNA reads TGTGCCAGCAGCGTAGTAAATTCGGGACTAGTTTTCGGGGAGCTGTTTTTT. Its translation: CASSVVNSGLVFGELFF.

The J gene is TRBJ2-3, the V gene TRBV5-1, with D possibly being TRBD2 (6 bases). The CDR3 has 16 residues. In germline, CDR1 is SGHRS, CDR2 YFSETQ. V lost 2 bases, J lost 1 base, and 14 bases lay in between. CDR3 sequence (DNA): TGCGCCAGCAGCTTCGGGAGTGGTAGCGGCACAGATACGCAGTATTTT. Translating gives CASSFGSGSGTDTQYF.

This chain joins TRBV29-1 and TRBJ1-5, with 7 positions matching TRBD1. The CDR3 is made up of 14 amino acids. Trimming at V came to 5 bases and at J to 6 bases, leaving 10 bases not matched to a gene. CDR1 is SQVTM and CDR2 is ANQGSEA in the germline V gene. Written as DNA, the CDR3 is TGCAGCGTTAGGGGAGAGGGGGCTCGTCAGCCCCAGCATTTT. Translated, it gives CSVRGEGARQPQHF. The full variable domain, rest sourced from reference TRBV29-1 and TRBJ1-5, is SAVISQKPSRDICQRGTSLTIQCQVDSQVTMMFWYRQQPGQSLTLIATANQGSEATYESGFVIDKFPISRPNLTFSTLTVSNMSPEDSSIYLCSVRGEGARQPQHFGDGTRLSIL.

This sequence joins TRBV5-8 and TRBJ2-4, with 8 positions matching TRBD1. CDR1 is SGHTS, CDR2 YDEGEE, per germline. The CDR3 runs to 15 residues. The V and J ends lost 0 bases and 1 base, in that order; junction bases with no gene match: 0. CDR3 residues: CASSLGTGAKNIQYF. CDR3 sequence (DNA): TGTGCCAGCAGCTTGGGGACAGGGGCCAAAAACATTCAGTACTTC.

Here the CDR3 reads CASRFGQGGYTF. The CDR3 DNA reads TGTGCCAGCAGATTCGGACAGGGCGGCTACACCTTC. The J gene is TRBJ1-2, the V gene TRBV5-4; TRBD1 agrees at 8 bases. This CDR3 contains 12 residues. Unmatched junction bases numbered 5, after V lost 5 bases and J lost 8 bases. Germline loops: CDR1 SGHNT, CDR2 YYREEE (reference sequence).

The chain combines TRBV2 with TRBJ1-1, with D hard to call. CDR3 length equals 14 residues. CDR1 is SNHLY, CDR2 FYNNEI, per germline. Trimming removed 8 bases at V and 0 bases at J, with 13 bases between. CDR3 in amino acids: CASRQSAMNTEAFF. The CDR3, as DNA: TGTGCCAGCCGTCAGTCCGCCATGAACACTGAAGCTTTCTTT.